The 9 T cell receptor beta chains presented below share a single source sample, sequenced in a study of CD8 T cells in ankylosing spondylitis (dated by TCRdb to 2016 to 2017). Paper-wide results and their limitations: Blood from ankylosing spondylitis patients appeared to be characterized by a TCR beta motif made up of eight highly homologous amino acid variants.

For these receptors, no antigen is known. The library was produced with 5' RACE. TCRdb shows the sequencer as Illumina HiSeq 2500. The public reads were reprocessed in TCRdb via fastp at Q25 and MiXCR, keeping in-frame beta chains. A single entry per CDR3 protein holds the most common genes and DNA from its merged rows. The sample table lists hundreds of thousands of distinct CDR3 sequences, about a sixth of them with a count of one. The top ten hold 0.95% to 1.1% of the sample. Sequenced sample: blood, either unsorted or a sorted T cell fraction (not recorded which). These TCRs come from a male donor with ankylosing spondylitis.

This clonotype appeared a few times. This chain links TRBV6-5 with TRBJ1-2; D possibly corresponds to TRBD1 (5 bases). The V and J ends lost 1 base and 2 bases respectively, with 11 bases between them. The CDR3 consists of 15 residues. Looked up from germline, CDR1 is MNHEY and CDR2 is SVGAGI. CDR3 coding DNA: TGTGCCAGCAGTTACTGGGGGGAATCAAACTATGGCTACACCTTC. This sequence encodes CASSYWGESNYGYTF.

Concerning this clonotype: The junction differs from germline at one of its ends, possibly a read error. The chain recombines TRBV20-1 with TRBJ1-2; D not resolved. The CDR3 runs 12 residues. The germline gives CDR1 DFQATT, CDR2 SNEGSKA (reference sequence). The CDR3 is CSARVSSHGYTF. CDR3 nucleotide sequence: TGCAGTGCCAGAGTGTCCAGTCATGGCTACACCTTC.

This chain's CDR3 is CASSRDAGTAEAFF. CDR3 DNA: TGTGCCAGCAGCCGGGACGCGGGTACGGCTGAAGCTTTCTTT. V usage is TRBV3-1 and J usage is TRBJ1-1, with a possible D match to TRBD1 (5 bases). The V gene lost 4 bases and the J gene lost 6 bases, with 15 bases spanning the gap. This CDR3 region has 14 residues. The germline V gene encodes CDR1 LGHDT and CDR2 YNNKEL (reference sequence).

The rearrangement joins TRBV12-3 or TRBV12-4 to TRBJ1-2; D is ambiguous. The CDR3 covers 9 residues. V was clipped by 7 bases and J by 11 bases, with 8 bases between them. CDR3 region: CASIRGYTF. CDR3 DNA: TGTGCCAGCATCCGTGGGTACACCTTC.

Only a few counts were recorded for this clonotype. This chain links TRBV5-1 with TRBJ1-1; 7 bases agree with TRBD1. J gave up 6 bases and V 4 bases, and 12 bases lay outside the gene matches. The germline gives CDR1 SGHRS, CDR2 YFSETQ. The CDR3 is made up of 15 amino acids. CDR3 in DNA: TGCGCCAGCAGCCCGAGGACAGGCTCCGGCTCTGAAGCTTTCTTT. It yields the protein CASSPRTGSGSEAFF.

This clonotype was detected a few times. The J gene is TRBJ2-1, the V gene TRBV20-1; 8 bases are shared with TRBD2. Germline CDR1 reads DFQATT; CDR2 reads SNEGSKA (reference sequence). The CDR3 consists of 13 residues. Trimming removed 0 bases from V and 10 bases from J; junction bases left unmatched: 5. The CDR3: CSAREFPGGEQFF. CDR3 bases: TGCAGTGCTAGAGAGTTCCCGGGAGGGGAGCAGTTCTTC.

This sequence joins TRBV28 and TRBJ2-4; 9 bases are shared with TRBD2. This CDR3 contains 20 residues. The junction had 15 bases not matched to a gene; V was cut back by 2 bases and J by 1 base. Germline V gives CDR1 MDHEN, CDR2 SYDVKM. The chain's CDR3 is CASSLAGGPSSGSAKNIQYF. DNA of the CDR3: TGTGCCAGCAGTTTAGCGGGAGGGCCCTCTTCAGGCTCGGCCAAAAACATTCAGTACTTC.

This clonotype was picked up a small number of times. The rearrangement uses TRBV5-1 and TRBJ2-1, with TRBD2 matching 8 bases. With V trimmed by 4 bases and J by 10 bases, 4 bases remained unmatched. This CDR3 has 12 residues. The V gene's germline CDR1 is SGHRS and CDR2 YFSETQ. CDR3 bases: TGCGCCAGCAGCCAGGGACTAGTAGAGCAGTTCTTC. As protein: CASSQGLVEQFF.

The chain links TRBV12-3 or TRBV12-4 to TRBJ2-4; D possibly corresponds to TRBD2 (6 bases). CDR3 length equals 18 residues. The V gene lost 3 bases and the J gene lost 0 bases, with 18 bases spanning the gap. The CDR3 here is CASSLGSGVGLAKNIQYF. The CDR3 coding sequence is TGTGCCAGCAGTTTGGGTTCGGGAGTCGGATTAGCCAAAAACATTCAGTACTTC.